This T cell receptor (beta chain) was sequenced in a study of T cells after yellow fever vaccination. TCRdb recomputed calls from the 5' RACE reads with MiXCR, one row per CDR3 protein. The repertoire holds around 250,000 distinct CDR3 sequences, with 5.2% as singletons. General study points: From the bulk population, abundant clonotypes could contaminate and appear within FACS-sorted repertoires. Peaking on day 5 versus 15, the secondary response was faster but weaker. Primary-vaccination clones mostly resurfaced post-booster (around 96% CD4, approximately 89% CD8).

Worth noting for this clonotype: As yet, its antigen is unknown.

This CDR3 has 17 amino acids. With 5 bases clipped from V and 5 bases from J, the junction kept 9 bases outside the gene matches. Germline V lookup: CDR1 SGHTA, CDR2 FQGNSA. This chain uses TRBV7-2 with TRBJ2-3, with TRBD2 identical over 14 bases. The sample was CD4+ T cells sorted from PBMCs, taken on the day of the yellow fever booster vaccination. This receptor was taken from a man aged 18 to 30 who received the YFV17D yellow fever vaccine. Here the CDR3 DNA reads TGTGCCAGCAGCCCCCCCGGACTAGCGGGGGGTGGAGATACGCAGTATTTT. It encodes CASSPPGLAGGGDTQYF.